One sample yielded the 16 T cell receptor beta chains listed below, sequenced in a study of regulatory T cells in long-lasting Graves disease. Time point noted: newly diagnosed GD, antithyroid drugs for less than 3 months. Researchers made the TCR library from RNA that was extracted from PBMCs. HTBI primers from iRepertoire and Arm-PCR of CDR3 regions yielded the TCR beta libraries. TCRdb used MiXCR to reprocess the multiplex PCR reads, holding one entry per CDR3 protein. Of roughly 410,000 distinct CDR3 sequences in the sample, 15% were seen once. This sample was shared with a second study, whose subject was T cells in Graves' hyperthyroidism and ophthalmopathy.

Source: peripheral blood mononuclear cells (PBMCs), taken at new diagnosis, from a patient treated with antithyroid drugs. The receptors originated from a middle-aged woman with Graves disease.

This clonotype was counted between two and nine times. The chain has TRBV24-1 and TRBJ2-5, with a possible D match to TRBD2 (7 bases). Germline-derived CDR1 and CDR2 are KGHDR and SFDVKD. The CDR3 runs to 14 residues. V was cut by 5 bases and J by 5 bases, with 14 bases left in between. For the CDR3, the DNA is TGTGCCACCAGTGCGGGGAAGGGGGGGGAGACCCAGTACTTC. Translated: CATSAGKGGETQYF.

This clonotype was detected a few times. The rearrangement joins TRBV9 to TRBJ2-1; 16 nucleotides match TRBD2. The CDR3 totals 15 residues. Germline V gives CDR1 SGDLS, CDR2 YYNGEE. V lost 4 bases and J lost 8; bases outside the gene matches: 3. The CDR3 coding sequence is TGTGCCAGCAGCCGCGGGACTAGCGGGAGGGATGAGCAGTTCTTC. Its translation: CASSRGTSGRDEQFF.

This clonotype has at least ten counts. The chain is built from TRBV27 and TRBJ2-5, with 10 bases lining up with TRBD1. In germline, CDR1 is MNHEY, CDR2 SMNVEV (reference sequence). This CDR3 region has 14 residues. V dropped 6 bases and J dropped 5; count of bases not matched to a gene: 6. This CDR3 reads CASRGTGERETQYF. CDR3 sequence (DNA): TGTGCCAGCAGGGGGACAGGGGAGCGTGAGACCCAGTACTTC.

In its sample, this clonotype was seen many times. This rearrangement joins TRBV12-5 to TRBJ2-3; 11 bases map to TRBD2. The CDR3 consists of 18 residues. CDR1 is LGHNT, CDR2 FRNRAP, per germline. V shed 4 bases, J shed 2 bases, and the junction held 11 bases outside the gene matches. In nucleotides, the CDR3 is TGTGCTAGTGGTTGGGGGGAGCTAGCGGGAGGCCTCACAGATACGCAGTATTTT. This encodes CASGWGELAGGLTDTQYF.

At least ten counts were recorded for this clonotype. The CDR3 DNA follows: TGTGCCAGCAGCTTTTCGGCCGACAATGAGCAGTTCTTC. This gives the protein CASSFSADNEQFF. The V call is TRBV7-2, the J call TRBJ2-1, with no clear D. V shed 3 bases and J shed 5 bases, with 8 bases lying between them. Looked up from germline, CDR1 is SGHTA and CDR2 is FQGNSA. The CDR3 covers 13 residues.

This clonotype was detected many times. The J gene is TRBJ1-4, the V gene TRBV3-1; TRBD1 aligns across 7 bases. The CDR3 consists of 16 residues. V dropped 3 bases and J dropped 0; count of bases not matched to a gene: 4. Per the germline V gene, CDR1 is LGHDT and CDR2 is YNNKEL (reference sequence). This CDR3 reads CASSHRTGATNEKLFF. For the CDR3, the DNA is TGTGCCAGCAGCCACAGGACAGGCGCAACTAATGAAAAACTGTTTTTT.

The rearrangement links TRBV3-1 to TRBJ2-7; TRBD2 is a possible D gene (5 bases). With 0 bases removed from V and 7 bases from J, the gap between germline ends came to 16 bases. Per the germline V gene, CDR1 is LGHDT and CDR2 is YNNKEL (reference sequence). The length of the CDR3 is 15 residues. The CDR3 coding sequence is TGTGCCAGCAGCCAAGAAGCTAGCCTCCGGAGAGAGCAGTACTTC. Its translation: CASSQEASLRREQYF.

This clonotype was found many times. The chain carries TRBV11-2 and TRBJ2-4; no firm D call. The germline V gene has CDR1 SGHAT and CDR2 FQNNGV. V was pared by 3 bases and J by 8 bases, with 14 bases between. The CDR3 has 14 residues. In DNA, the CDR3 is TGTGCCAGCAGCTTGTCCACCCGTGGGGACATTCAGTACTTC. It specifies CASSLSTRGDIQYF. The full variable domain, rest sourced from reference TRBV11-2 and TRBJ2-4, is EAGVAQSPRYKIIEKRQSVAFWCNPISGHATLYWYQQILGQGPKLLIQFQNNGVVDDSQLPKDRFSAERLKGVDSTLKIQPAKLEDSAVYLCASSLSTRGDIQYFGAGTRLSVL.

With regard to this clonotype: At one of its ends the junction is not consistent with the germline gene, which may arise from a read error. CDR3 bases: TGTGCCGGCAGAGGTCAGCGGGAGCGGGGCGGGGAGCTGTTTTTT. Encoded protein: CAGRGQRERGGELFF. V is TRBV28 and J is TRBJ2-2; TRBD2 matches at 8 bases. The CDR3 spans 15 residues. Germline CDR1 and CDR2: MDHEN and SYDVKM.

This clonotype was detected many times. The CDR3 region has the DNA TGTGCCAGCAGTCCAACTCCCGGACAGATGAACACTGAAGCTTTCTTT. It codes for CASSPTPGQMNTEAFF. J is TRBJ1-1 and V is TRBV28, with D perhaps TRBD1 (6 bases). With 5 bases removed from V and 0 bases from J, the gap between germline ends came to 16 bases. CDR3 size: 16 residues. CDR1 is MDHEN, CDR2 SYDVKM, per germline.

This clonotype has a handful of counts. The germline gene is not matched at one end of the junction; a read error may be the cause. The CDR3 DNA reads TGTGCAAGCTCAAGTCGTTCGGGCTTGGGTAACTACAATGAGCAGTTCTTC. It translates to CASSSRSGLGNYNEQFF. The chain is built from TRBV18 and TRBJ2-1, with unresolved D. The CDR3 is 17 residues long. Germline assignment: CDR1 KGHSH and CDR2 LQKENI.

This clonotype was seen ten or more times. V and J are TRBV11-2 and TRBJ2-7, with TRBD1 identical over 10 bases. The J segment lost 11 bases and the V segment lost 1 base, leaving 8 bases of the junction unmatched. From germline, CDR1 is SGHAT and CDR2 FQNNGV. This CDR3 is 14 amino acids long. In DNA, the CDR3 is TGTGCCAGCAGCTTAGGGCTCGGGACAGGGGTTGAGTACTTC. This codes for CASSLGLGTGVEYF.

This clonotype was counted at least ten times. The V call is TRBV2, the J call TRBJ1-1; no clear D. Per the germline V gene, CDR1 is SNHLY and CDR2 is FYNNEI. This CDR3 is built from 14 residues. Trimming removed 5 bases at V and 0 bases at J, with 10 bases between. CDR3 amino acids: CASSLVGMNTEAFF. The CDR3 nucleotides are TGTGCCAGCAGTTTAGTAGGGATGAACACTGAAGCTTTCTTT.

Many counts were recorded for this clonotype. The chain carries TRBV28 and TRBJ2-1; the match to TRBD2 covers 10 bases. The V gene end was trimmed by 4 bases and the J gene end by 8 bases; junction bases not matched to a gene: 8. In germline, CDR1 is MDHEN, CDR2 SYDVKM. The CDR3 is 15 amino acids. CDR3 sequence (DNA): TGTGCCAGCAGTTCCCGGACTAGCGGAAGGGATGAGCAGTTCTTC. Its translation is CASSSRTSGRDEQFF.

This clonotype occurred many times. V is TRBV6-5 and J is TRBJ2-5, with TRBD1 as a possible D gene (5 bases). The CDR3 loop spans 13 amino acids. V shed 2 bases and J shed 3 bases, with 7 bases lying between them. Germline values: CDR1 MNHEY, CDR2 SVGAGI. CDR3 protein: CASSYRGEETQYF. The CDR3 DNA sequence: TGTGCCAGCAGTTACAGGGGCGAAGAGACCCAGTACTTC.

Many counts were recorded for this clonotype. This chain uses TRBV12-5 with TRBJ2-7, with unresolved D. The germline V gene has CDR1 LGHNT and CDR2 FRNRAP. The CDR3 runs to 12 residues. The ends were cut back, 2 bases at V and 3 bases at J, with 5 bases in the middle. DNA of the CDR3: TGTGCTAGTGGTTTGAACGGCTACGAGCAGTACTTC. Amino acids: CASGLNGYEQYF.